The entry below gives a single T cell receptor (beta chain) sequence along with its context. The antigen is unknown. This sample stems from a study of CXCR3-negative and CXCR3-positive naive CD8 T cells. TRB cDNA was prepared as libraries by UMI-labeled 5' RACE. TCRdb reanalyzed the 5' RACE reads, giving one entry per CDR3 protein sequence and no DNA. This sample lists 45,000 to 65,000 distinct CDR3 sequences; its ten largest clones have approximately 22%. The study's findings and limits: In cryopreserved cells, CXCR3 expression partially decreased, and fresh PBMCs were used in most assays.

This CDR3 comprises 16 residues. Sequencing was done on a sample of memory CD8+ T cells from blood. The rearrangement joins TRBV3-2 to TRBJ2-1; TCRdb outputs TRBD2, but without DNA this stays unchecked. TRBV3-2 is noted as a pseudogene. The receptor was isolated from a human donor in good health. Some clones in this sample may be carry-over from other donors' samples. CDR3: CASSSETSRFLNEQFF.